This T cell receptor beta chain was recorded in a study of long-term antiretroviral therapy in people with HIV. V was cut by 1 base and J by 1 base, with 1 base left in between. The CDR3 loop spans 12 amino acids. Germline lookup yields CDR1 SNHLY and CDR2 FYNNEI. Running of the v3.0 immunoSEQ assay took place at survey level. Assay used: immunoSEQ multiplex PCR; TCRdb lists only in-frame clones, some missing. The data show 10,000 to 15,000 clones, over 75% seen once. The input for sequencing was unsorted PBMCs, taken 1.3 years after starting antiretroviral therapy. This TCR was sampled from a woman aged 18-29 years with HIV. The chain couples TRBV2 to TRBJ1-1; D gene unclear. As DNA, the CDR3 is TGTGCCAGCAGTGAAGGGAACACTGAAGCTTTCTTT. Amino acid sequence: CASSEGNTEAFF.